The 5 T cell receptor beta chains in this list originate from one sample, sequenced in a study of tumor and adjacent non-tumor tissue in lung cancer. The template was RNA from unsorted bulk tissue. Three rounds of nested PCR, following a modified ARM-PCR protocol, produced the TCRbeta library. TCRdb recomputed calls from the multiplex PCR reads with MiXCR, one row per CDR3 protein. Found here are approximately 86,000 distinct CDR3 sequences, 55% to 80% of them singletons; the top ten hold about a tenth. Sequences were obtained from lung tumor tissue. The receptor set was obtained from a woman in her 40s with non-small cell lung cancer.

This clonotype appeared a few times. One end of the junction is discordant with germline, which a read error may explain. DNA for the CDR3: TGCAGTGCTAGTCCCCTCAGCACCTTTAGCAATCATCCCCAGCATTTT. Its translation: CSASPLSTFSNHPQHF. This chain joins TRBV20-1 and TRBJ1-5; no definite D call. Per the germline V gene, CDR1 is DFQATT and CDR2 is SNEGSKA (reference sequence). This CDR3 contains 16 residues.

With regard to this clonotype: Sequence at one end of the junction differs from germline and may be a read error. CDR3 region: CSAGDGTNLSYVQYF. The CDR3 DNA follows: TGCAGTGCAGGGGACGGAACCAACCTCTCCTACGTGCAGTACTTC. V is TRBV20-1 and J is TRBJ2-7; D might be TRBD1 or TRBD2, each matching 5 bases. CDR1 and CDR2 (germline): DFQATT, SNEGSKA (reference sequence). The CDR3 runs to 15 residues.

This clonotype was detected once. Mismatch with germline at one junction end may stem from a read error. V and J are TRBV12-3 or TRBV12-4 and TRBJ1-6, with D uncertain. The CDR3 has 12 amino acids. The CDR3 DNA sequence: TGTGCCAACACTTCTAATAAATCACCCGTCCACTTT. Protein sequence: CANTSNKSPVHF.

This clonotype was observed a few times. With a much larger clone just one base away, this may be a read error. This chain connects TRBV6-6 to TRBJ2-5; 9 nucleotides align to TRBD2. The CDR3 spans 14 residues. From germline, CDR1 is MNHNY and CDR2 SVGAGI (reference sequence). V shed 7 bases and J 5 bases; nucleotides not matched to a gene: 8. In nucleotides, the CDR3 is TGTGCCAGCAAGTTTAGCGGGAGTAGGGAGACCCAGTACTTC. Translation gives CASKFSGSRETQYF.

The rearrangement links TRBV6-5 to TRBJ2-5, with D uncertain. The CDR3 runs 13 residues. Germline assignment: CDR1 MNHEY and CDR2 SVGAGI. The DNA for the CDR3 is TGTGTCAACACCGAGGCCTTCCAAGAGACCCAGTACTTC. Its translation is CVNTEAFQETQYF.